The clone carrying this T cell receptor (beta chain) has only a few counts. A much bigger clone sits one base away, suggesting this may be a read error. The CDR3 does not end in the conserved phenylalanine or tryptophan, so this is likely a read error. This sample is drawn from a study of T cells in Graves' hyperthyroidism and ophthalmopathy. The CDR3 spans 14 residues. Unmatched junction bases numbered 4, after V lost 5 bases and J lost 3 bases. The V gene's germline CDR1 is SEHNR and CDR2 FQNEAQ (reference sequence). Amplified TCR beta CDR3 regions derived from RNA transcripts. TCR CDR3 regions were first amplified by RT-PCR with HTBI primers. TCRdb passed the multiplex PCR reads through MiXCR, listing each CDR3 protein once. In the table there are under 450,000 distinct CDR3 sequences, around 14% of which are singletons.

Sample: blood. The receptor's source is a woman under 30 with Graves' hyperthyroidism. The chain combines TRBV7-9 with TRBJ2-7, with 10 bases that match TRBD1. The chain's CDR3 is CASSTWTGGYEQYL. CDR3 nucleotides: TGTGCCAGCAGCACCTGGACAGGGGGCTACGAGCAGTACCTC.